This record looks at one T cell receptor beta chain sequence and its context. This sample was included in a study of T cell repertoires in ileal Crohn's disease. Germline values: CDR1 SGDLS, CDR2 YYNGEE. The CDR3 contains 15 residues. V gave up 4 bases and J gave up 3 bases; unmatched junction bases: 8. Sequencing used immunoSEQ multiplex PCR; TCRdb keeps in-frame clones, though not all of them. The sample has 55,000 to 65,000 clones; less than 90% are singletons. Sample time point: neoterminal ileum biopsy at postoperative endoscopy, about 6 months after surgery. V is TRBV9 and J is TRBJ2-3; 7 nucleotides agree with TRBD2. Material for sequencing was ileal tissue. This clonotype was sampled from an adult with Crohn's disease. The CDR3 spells CASSPVGRVTDTQYF. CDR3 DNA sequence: TGTGCCAGCAGCCCTGTGGGGAGGGTAACAGATACGCAGTATTTT.